The next 7 T cell receptor beta chains were all read from a single sample in a study of cytotoxic CD8 clonotypes in ibrutinib-treated CLL. The table came from immunoSEQ multiplex PCR; TCRdb's copy has only in-frame clones and leaves some out. This table holds about 140,000 clones, roughly 80% found once. This material consisted of PBMCs, taken after 12 months of ibrutinib treatment. The receptors were sampled from a human donor with chronic lymphocytic leukemia.

This rearrangement joins TRBV30 to TRBJ1-5, with 8 bases that match TRBD1. CDR3 size: 13 residues. The germline CDR1 and CDR2 sequences are GTSNPN and SVGIG (reference sequence). V was pared by 4 bases and J by 7 bases, with 6 bases of the junction left unmatched. CDR3 region: CAWNQGAGQPQHF. As DNA, the CDR3 is TGTGCCTGGAACCAGGGGGCCGGGCAGCCCCAGCATTTT. The variable domain in full, completed from reference TRBV30 and TRBJ1-5, reads SQTIHQWPATLVQPVGSPLSLECTVEGTSNPNLYWYRQAAGRGLQLLFYSVGIGQISSEVPQNLSASRPQDRQFILSSKKLLLSDSGFYLCAWNQGAGQPQHFGDGTRLSIL.

On this clone itself: Germline and junction disagree at one end, which may indicate a read error. The chain uses TRBV6-1 and TRBJ1-4; D remains unclear. Germline lookup yields CDR1 MNHNS and CDR2 SASEGT. The CDR3 has 13 amino acids. The CDR3 region is CASSEYGHEKLFF. CDR3 bases: TGTGCCAGCAGTGAATACGGCCATGAGAAACTGTTTTTT.

The V gene is TRBV4-3, the J gene TRBJ1-1; D not resolved. The CDR3 loop spans 15 amino acids. V gave up 0 bases and J gave up 0 bases, with 8 bases separating them. Germline CDR1 and CDR2: LGHNA and YSLEER. CDR3 sequence: CASSQEGTLNTEAFF. As DNA, the CDR3 is TGCGCCAGCAGCCAAGAAGGCACGCTGAACACTGAAGCTTTCTTT.

V and J are TRBV18 and TRBJ2-2; a possible D gene is TRBD1 (6 bases). The V end lost 3 bases, the J end lost 5 bases, and 13 bases lay between the germline ends. The CDR3 covers 15 residues. Germline lookup yields CDR1 KGHSH and CDR2 LQKENI. The CDR3 loop reads CASSPSGQKTGELFF. The CDR3 nucleotides are TGTGCCAGCTCACCTTCCGGACAGAAAACCGGGGAGCTGTTTTTT.

This chain joins TRBV7-9 and TRBJ1-2; 10 bases are shared with TRBD1. This CDR3 is built from 15 residues. V lost 4 bases and J lost 8; bases outside the gene matches: 10. Germline assignment: CDR1 SEHNR and CDR2 FQNEAQ (reference sequence). CDR3 amino acids: CASSWNRDRGFGYTF. CDR3 nucleotides: TGTGCCAGCAGCTGGAACCGGGACAGGGGCTTCGGCTACACCTTC.

This sequence joins TRBV6-4 and TRBJ2-5; D might be TRBD1 or TRBD2, each matching 5 bases. The CDR3 loop spans 15 amino acids. V was clipped by 0 bases and J by 4 bases, with 12 bases between them. Germline V CDR1 and CDR2: MRHNA, SNTAGT. The DNA for the CDR3 is TGTGCCAGCAGTGACTCGAGGGGTGTAGGAGAGACCCAGTACTTC. It is translated as CASSDSRGVGETQYF.

The V call is TRBV11-2, the J call TRBJ2-7; D is undetermined. The CDR3 covers 14 residues. Per the germline V gene, CDR1 is SGHAT and CDR2 is FQNNGV. V was cut by 3 bases and J by 2 bases, with 11 bases left in between. The CDR3 nucleotides read TGTGCCAGCAGCTTTCAGGTTTCAACCTACGAGCAGTACTTC. Translation gives CASSFQVSTYEQYF.